This T cell receptor beta chain emerged from a study of blood T cells in healthy people across ages. The second PCR ran about 6 to 12 cycles with a sample-barcoded 5' primer and J-beta primers. TCRdb processed the 5' RACE reads anew with MiXCR; each CDR3 protein has one entry. This sample has 650,000 to 800,000 distinct CDR3 sequences; approximately 44% occur once, and the top ten carry about 19%. This clonotype was seen repeatedly, ten times or more. The CDR3 length is 15 residues. With V trimmed by 2 bases and J by 1 base, 2 bases remained unmatched. Sequenced material: blood. The sequence derives from a man aged 60 to 75 in good health. The chain is built from TRBV12-3 or TRBV12-4 and TRBJ2-3; 8 bases line up with TRBD2. CDR3 loop: CASSLSSGGTDTQYF. CDR3 DNA sequence: TGTGCCAGCAGTTTAAGTAGCGGGGGCACAGATACGCAGTATTTT.